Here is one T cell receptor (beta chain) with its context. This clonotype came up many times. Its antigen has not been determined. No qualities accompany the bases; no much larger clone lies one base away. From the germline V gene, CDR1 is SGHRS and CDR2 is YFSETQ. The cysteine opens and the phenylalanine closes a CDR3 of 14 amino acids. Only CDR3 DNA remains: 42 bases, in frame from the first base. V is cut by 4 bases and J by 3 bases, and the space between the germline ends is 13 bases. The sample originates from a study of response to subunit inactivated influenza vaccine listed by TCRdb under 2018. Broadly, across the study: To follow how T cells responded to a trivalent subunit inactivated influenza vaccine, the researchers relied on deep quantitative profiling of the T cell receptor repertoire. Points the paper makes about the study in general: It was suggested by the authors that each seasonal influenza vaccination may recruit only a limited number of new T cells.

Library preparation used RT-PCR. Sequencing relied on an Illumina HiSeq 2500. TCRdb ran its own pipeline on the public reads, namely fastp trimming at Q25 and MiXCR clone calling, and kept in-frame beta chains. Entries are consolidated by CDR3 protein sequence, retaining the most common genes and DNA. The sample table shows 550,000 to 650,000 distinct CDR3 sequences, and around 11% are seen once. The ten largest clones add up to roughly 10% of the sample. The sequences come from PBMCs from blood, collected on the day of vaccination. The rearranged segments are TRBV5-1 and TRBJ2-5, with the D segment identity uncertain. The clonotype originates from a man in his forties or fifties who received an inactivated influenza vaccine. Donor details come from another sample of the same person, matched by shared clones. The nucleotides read TGCGCCAGCAGCCCCCGAATTCTGGAAGAGACCCAGTACTTC. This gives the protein CASSPRILEETQYF.